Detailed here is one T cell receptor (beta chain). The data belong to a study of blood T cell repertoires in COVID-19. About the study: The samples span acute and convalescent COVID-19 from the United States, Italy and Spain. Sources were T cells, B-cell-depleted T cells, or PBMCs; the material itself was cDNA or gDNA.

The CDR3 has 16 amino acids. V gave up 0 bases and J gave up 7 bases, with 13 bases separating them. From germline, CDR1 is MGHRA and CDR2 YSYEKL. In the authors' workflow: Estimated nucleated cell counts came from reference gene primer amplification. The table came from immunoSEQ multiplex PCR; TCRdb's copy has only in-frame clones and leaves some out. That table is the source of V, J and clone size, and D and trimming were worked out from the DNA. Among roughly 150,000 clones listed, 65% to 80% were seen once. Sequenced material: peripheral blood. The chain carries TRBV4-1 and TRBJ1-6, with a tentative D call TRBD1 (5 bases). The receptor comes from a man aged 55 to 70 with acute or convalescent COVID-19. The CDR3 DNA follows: TGCGCCAGCAGCCAAGATCGGGCCAGGGCAAATTCACCCCTCCACTTT. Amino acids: CASSQDRARANSPLHF.